This TCR beta chain was documented in a study of cytomegalovirus exposure and HLA in healthy donors. The wider study: Later analysis reported that the 120 validation repertoires shared the platform of the approximately 690 first-cohort repertoires.

With V trimmed by 5 bases and J by 4 bases, 11 bases remained unmatched. The germline gives CDR1 SGHAT, CDR2 FQNNGV. This CDR3 is 15 amino acids long. Turning to this clone: The antigen is not known.

Study-level findings and limits: Most TCR sequences showed up rarely, but some public TCRs showed up in many donors.

The validation cohort, a group of around 120 subjects, included the donors and was separate from the roughly 720-subject first cohort. TCRdb's copy holds only in-frame clones and misses some; the assay was immunoSEQ multiplex PCR. This table holds 200,000 to 250,000 clones, around four fifths found once. The sequence was collected from a woman aged 30 to 39 in good health and CMV-seropositive. The V gene is TRBV11-2, the J gene TRBJ2-7; TRBD2 matches 7 bases. Sample: PBMCs. The CDR3 sequence is CASSPLWGGAYEQYF. The CDR3 DNA reads as TGTGCCAGCAGCCCACTCTGGGGAGGGGCTTACGAGCAGTACTTC. Together with reference TRBV11-2 and TRBJ2-7, the CDR3 gives the full variable domain: EAGVAQSPRYKIIEKRQSVAFWCNPISGHATLYWYQQILGQGPKLLIQFQNNGVVDDSQLPKDRFSAERLKGVDSTLKIQPAKLEDSAVYLCASSPLWGGAYEQYFGPGTRLTVT.